What follows are 27 T cell receptor beta chains derived from one specimen sequenced in a study of shared clonotypes between healthy human individuals. The assay was immunoSEQ multiplex PCR, and TCRdb's table has in-frame clones only and misses some. The sample has 2 million to 2.5 million clones; approximately 95% are singletons. Sequencing used naive CD4+ T cells from PBMCs. Subset defined: CD45RA+ positively selected. The receptors originated from a man younger than 35 in good health. Some clones in this sample may be carry-over from other donors' samples.

V is TRBV5-1 and J is TRBJ2-7; D unresolved. The CDR3 totals 15 residues. Trimming took 0 bases from V and 0 from J, leaving 10 bases between them. Per the germline V gene, CDR1 is SGHRS and CDR2 is YFSETQ. CDR3 sequence: CASSLAEVGSYEQYF. CDR3 nucleotides: TGCGCCAGCAGCTTGGCTGAGGTTGGCTCCTACGAGCAGTACTTC.

The rearrangement links TRBV2 to TRBJ2-7, with 10 nucleotides matching TRBD1. Germline V gene data show CDR1 as SNHLY and CDR2 as FYNNEI. V was clipped by 6 bases and J by 5 bases; unmatched bases: 4. The CDR3 runs 13 residues. CDR3 nucleotides: TGTGCCAGCAGACGACAGGGGGCCCACGAGCAGTACTTC. The encoded protein is CASRRQGAHEQYF. Filled out from reference TRBV2 and TRBJ2-7, the complete variable domain reads EPEVTQTPSHQVTQMGQEVILRCVPISNHLYFYWYRQILGQKVEFLVSFYNNEISEKSEIFDDQFSVERPDGSNFTLKIRSTKLEDSAMYFCASRRQGAHEQYFGPGTRLTVT.

The chain has TRBV4-1 and TRBJ1-5, with TRBD1 identical over 11 bases. The CDR3 is 20 residues long. The germline V gene has CDR1 MGHRA and CDR2 YSYEKL. Trimming removed 1 base from V and 0 bases from J; junction bases left unmatched: 11. CDR3 sequence reads: CASSQAPGQGGIYSNQPQHF. CDR3 DNA sequence: TGCGCCAGCAGCCAAGCCCCGGGACAGGGGGGGATCTATAGCAATCAGCCCCAGCATTTT.

This rearrangement joins TRBV7-9 to TRBJ1-1, with 8 positions matching TRBD1. Losses at the gene ends were 5 bases for V and 4 bases for J; bases not matched to a gene: 9. CDR3 length equals 15 residues. Germline assignment: CDR1 SEHNR and CDR2 FQNEAQ (reference sequence). The CDR3 here is CASSILGQVGTEAFF. CDR3 sequence (DNA): TGTGCCAGCAGCATACTGGGACAGGTTGGCACTGAAGCTTTCTTT.

This clone was observed once. The junction and the germline gene differ at one end; a read error may be behind it. The chain links TRBV7-2 to TRBJ1-2; the D is unclear. Germline V gene lookup returns CDR1 SGHTA and CDR2 FQGNSA. This CDR3 has 12 residues. This chain's CDR3 is CASSLAFHFRAF. The CDR3 nucleotides read TGTGCCAGCAGCTTAGCCTTTCACTTTCGGGCCTTC.

The chain couples TRBV2 to TRBJ1-1; 7 bases map to TRBD1. Germline V gene lookup returns CDR1 SNHLY and CDR2 FYNNEI. The CDR3 totals 13 residues. The V segment lost 4 bases and the J segment 5 bases; nucleotides outside the gene matches: 4. CDR3 DNA sequence: TGTGCCAGCAGTGCGACAGGGAGGACTGAAGCTTTCTTT. Residues: CASSATGRTEAFF.

Written as DNA, the CDR3 is TGCAGCGTGGGGACAGGGGGTAGTCAGAACTACACCTTC. Protein sequence: CSVGTGGSQNYTF. The chain links TRBV29-1 to TRBJ1-2; 11 bases map to TRBD1. This CDR3 contains 13 residues. From germline, CDR1 is SQVTM and CDR2 ANQGSEA. The junction had 10 bases not matched to a gene; V was cut back by 6 bases and J by 10 bases.

V and J are TRBV5-4 and TRBJ2-2; D is ambiguous. The CDR3 is 15 residues long. Trimming shortened V by 0 bases and J by 5 bases, and 11 bases separated the two germline ends. Germline loops: CDR1 SGHNT, CDR2 YYREEE (reference sequence). This chain's CDR3 is CASSLVQVQTGELFF. In DNA form, the CDR3 reads TGTGCCAGCAGCTTGGTGCAGGTTCAAACCGGGGAGCTGTTTTTT.

This clone was counted once. This chain uses TRBV28 with TRBJ2-1, with D possibly TRBD2 on 6 matching bases. The CDR3 has 12 amino acids. CDR1 MDHEN and CDR2 SYDVKM come from the germline V gene. The V end was cut by 8 bases, the J end by 15 bases, with 20 bases between. Here the CDR3 DNA reads TGTGCCAGCTCAATCAAGCCGGGACTGCTGTTCTTC. This sequence encodes CASSIKPGLLFF.

This clone occurred a few times. The rearrangement joins TRBV10-2 to TRBJ1-5; D is perhaps TRBD1 (6 bases). V dropped 6 bases and J dropped 0 bases, with 9 bases sitting between them. The germline V gene has CDR1 WSHSY and CDR2 SAAADI. The CDR3 sequence is 14 residues long. The CDR3 sequence: CASRDSDSNQPQHF. DNA of the CDR3: TGCGCCAGCAGGGACAGTGATAGCAATCAGCCCCAGCATTTT.

V is TRBV15 and J is TRBJ1-5; TRBD1 might be the D (5 bases). The CDR3 sequence is 15 residues long. V was cut by 1 base and J by 5 bases, with 12 bases left in between. CDR1 LNHNV and CDR2 YYDKDF come from the germline V gene (reference sequence). The CDR3 loop reads CATSRAGQGHQPQHF. In nucleotides, the CDR3 is TGTGCCACCAGCAGAGCTGGGCAGGGCCATCAGCCCCAGCATTTT.

The chain carries TRBV2 and TRBJ1-5; the D is unclear. V was pared by 2 bases and J by 6 bases, with 11 bases between. Germline CDR1 SNHLY, CDR2 FYNNEI. The CDR3 contains 14 residues. The CDR3 DNA reads as TGTGCCAGCAGTGAAATAGGGCCAGGTCAGCCCCAGCATTTT. This sequence encodes CASSEIGPGQPQHF.

This chain links TRBV6-6 with TRBJ1-5; D gene unclear. V was cut by 7 bases and J by 6 bases, with 10 bases left in between. CDR3 size: 12 residues. Germline CDR1 and CDR2: MNHNY and SVGAGI (reference sequence). The CDR3 bases are TGTGCCAGCACGGCCCCACCTCAGCCCCAGCATTTT. This encodes CASTAPPQPQHF.

The V call is TRBV6-5, the J call TRBJ2-7, with 8 positions matching TRBD1. V gave up 5 bases and J gave up 10 bases; unmatched junction bases: 4. Looked up from germline, CDR1 is MNHEY and CDR2 is SVGAGI. The CDR3 runs 11 residues. The CDR3 loop reads CASSPGGRQYF. DNA of the CDR3: TGTGCCAGCAGTCCAGGGGGCCGCCAGTACTTC.

This chain links TRBV6-6 with TRBJ2-6; D ambiguous. The V gene lost 5 bases and the J gene lost 2 bases, with 7 bases spanning the gap. CDR1 is MNHNY and CDR2 is SVGAGI in the germline V gene (reference sequence). This CDR3 is 14 amino acids long. CDR3 in amino acids: CASSPVAGANVLTF. CDR3 in DNA: TGTGCCAGCAGTCCAGTAGCTGGGGCCAACGTCCTGACTTTC.

A word on this clone: At one boundary the junction diverges from the germline segment, which might be a read error. The V and J genes are TRBV7-9 and TRBJ1-6; D not certain. Looked up from germline, CDR1 is SEHNR and CDR2 is FQNEAQ (reference sequence). The CDR3 consists of 15 residues. For the CDR3, the DNA is TGTGCCAGCAGCCTAGCAAGCTCCTATAATTCACCCCTCCACTTT. Its protein product is CASSLASSYNSPLHF.

Details on this clone: Other DNA variants within this sample encode the same CDR3. The gene calls are TRBV9 and TRBJ2-3; unclear D gene. CDR1 is SGDLS and CDR2 is YYNGEE in the germline V gene. This CDR3 region has 12 residues. V dropped 4 bases and J dropped 0 bases, with 3 bases sitting between them. CDR3 nucleotide sequence: TGTGCCAGCAGCCGGAGCACAGATACGCAGTATTTT. Protein: CASSRSTDTQYF.

This chain uses TRBV5-8 with TRBJ1-4; 8 bases agree with TRBD1. The germline V gene has CDR1 SGHTS and CDR2 YDEGEE. The CDR3 is 14 amino acids. V was clipped by 10 bases and J by 5 bases; unmatched bases: 10. The DNA of the CDR3 is TGTGCCTCCAACGGGGGACAGGAAAATGAAAAACTGTTTTTT. Translation gives CASNGGQENEKLFF.

Notes on this clone: The sample contains more than one DNA sequence encoding this CDR3. The V gene is TRBV5-1, the J gene TRBJ2-3; D unresolved. CDR3 length: 12 residues. Trimming pared 1 base from V and 5 bases from J, leaving 5 bases between. Per germline, CDR1 SGHRS and CDR2 YFSETQ. The CDR3 bases are TGCGCCAGCAGCTTGACCGGAGATACGCAGTATTTT. Translation gives CASSLTGDTQYF.

On this clone itself: Other DNA variants within this sample encode the same CDR3. The genes are TRBV28 and TRBJ1-5; D is undetermined. The CDR3 totals 12 residues. Germline V gene data show CDR1 as MDHEN and CDR2 as SYDVKM. The V end was cut by 5 bases, the J end by 4 bases, with 6 bases between. CDR3 in DNA: TGTGCCAGCAGTAGCCTTAATCAGCCCCAGCATTTT. Amino acid sequence: CASSSLNQPQHF.

The chain combines TRBV18 with TRBJ1-2; D remains unclear. Germline V gene sequence: CDR1 KGHSH, CDR2 LQKENI. V was trimmed by 3 bases and J by 2 bases, leaving 13 bases between them. The CDR3 contains 15 residues. CDR3 in DNA: TGTGCCAGCTCACCGGTGGCAGTTTCAAACTATGGCTACACCTTC. Translation gives CASSPVAVSNYGYTF.

The chain employs TRBV5-1 and TRBJ1-4; TRBD1 aligns across 9 bases. This CDR3 has 15 residues. The trim removed 4 bases at V and 2 bases at J, leaving 3 bases unmatched. Germline CDR1 SGHRS, CDR2 YFSETQ. CDR3 sequence (DNA): TGCGCCAGCAGCGGGGGGACAGGGACTAATGAAAAACTGTTTTTT. Translating it yields CASSGGTGTNEKLFF. Using reference TRBV5-1 and TRBJ1-4 for the parts outside the CDR3, the full variable domain is KAGVTQTPRYLIKTRGQQVTLSCSPISGHRSVSWYQQTPGQGLQFLFEYFSETQRNKGNFPGRFSGRQFSNSRSEMNVSTLELGDSALYLCASSGGTGTNEKLFFGSGTQLSVL.

The V call is TRBV6-1, the J call TRBJ1-4; possible D gene TRBD1, 5 bases. Trimming removed 6 bases from V and 6 bases from J, with 11 bases in between. CDR3 length equals 13 residues. CDR1 is MNHNS, CDR2 SASEGT, per germline. The CDR3 bases are TGTGCCAGCAGCAGGGTCTTGTATGAAAAACTGTTTTTT. This gives the protein CASSRVLYEKLFF.

The chain uses TRBV5-4 and TRBJ2-1; D unresolved. Germline CDR1 reads SGHNT; CDR2 reads YYREEE (reference sequence). Between the trimmed V and J ends, which lost 4 bases and 0 bases, there was a span of 11 bases. This CDR3 is built from 15 residues. The CDR3 DNA sequence: TGTGCCAGCAGCCGGACCACAAGCTCCTACAATGAGCAGTTCTTC. It encodes CASSRTTSSYNEQFF.

The chain is built from TRBV10-3 and TRBJ2-2; 7 bases map to TRBD1. V was pared by 5 bases and J by 2 bases, with 5 bases of the junction left unmatched. The V gene's germline CDR1 is ENHRY and CDR2 SYGVKD. This CDR3 comprises 15 residues. CDR3 DNA sequence: TGTGCCATCAGTACCGGGACAGTCAACACCGGGGAGCTGTTTTTT. Translated: CAISTGTVNTGELFF.

Details on this clone: Other DNA sequences in the sample encode the same CDR3. The chain carries TRBV27 and TRBJ2-3, with D perhaps TRBD1 or TRBD2 (6 bases each). V lost 7 bases and J lost 6, with 14 bases in between. The CDR3 runs 13 residues. Germline CDR1 reads MNHEY; CDR2 reads SMNVEV (reference sequence). The CDR3 bases are TGTGCCAGCACCCCAAGGAGGGGGGATACGCAGTATTTT. Encoded protein: CASTPRRGDTQYF.

The chain carries TRBV30 and TRBJ2-4; D is possibly TRBD1 (5 bases). Germline CDR1 is GTSNPN and CDR2 is SVGIG (reference sequence). CDR3 length equals 13 residues. Trimming shortened V by 0 bases and J by 9 bases, and 12 bases separated the two germline ends. As DNA, the CDR3 is TGTGCCTGGAGTGTACTGGTTCAGGGCATTCAGTACTTC. This encodes CAWSVLVQGIQYF.